One and the same sample provided the 14 T cell receptor beta chains below, sequenced in a study of CD4+ T cells in melanoma. Clones were read by immunoSEQ multiplex PCR, and TCRdb kept only the in-frame ones, dropping some. There are 90,000 to 130,000 clones in the sample; about 92% occur only once, and about 3.5% lies in the top ten. The sequencing sample was made of peripheral blood. These receptors came from a human donor with melanoma.

This sequence joins TRBV28 and TRBJ1-4, with a possible D match to TRBD1 (6 bases). This CDR3 is 14 amino acids long. CDR1 and CDR2 from the germline V gene are MDHEN and SYDVKM. V lost 3 bases and J lost 8, with 13 bases in between. CDR3 protein: CASSLGGVGEKLFF. CDR3 DNA sequence: TGTGCCAGCAGTTTGGGGGGCGTAGGCGAAAAACTGTTTTTT.

V and J are TRBV9 and TRBJ2-1; no clear D gene. The V and J ends lost 1 base and 1 base respectively, with 21 bases between them. The V gene's germline CDR1 is SGDLS and CDR2 YYNGEE. This CDR3 spans 19 amino acids. CDR3 in DNA: TGTGCCAGCAGCGTAAATCCCTCGACTGGGGTACCATCCTACAATGAGCAGTTCTTC. Translation: CASSVNPSTGVPSYNEQFF. The whole variable domain, filled in from reference TRBV9 and TRBJ2-1, reads DSGVTQTPKHLITATGQRVTLRCSPRSGDLSVYWYQQSLDQGLQFLIQYYNGEERAKGNILERFSAQQFPDLHSELNLSSLELGDSALYFCASSVNPSTGVPSYNEQFFGPGTRLTVL.

V and J are TRBV10-3 and TRBJ2-7; 9 positions agree with TRBD2. The V and J ends lost 6 bases and 0 bases, in that order; junction bases with no gene match: 9. The germline gives CDR1 ENHRY, CDR2 SYGVKD. The CDR3 consists of 16 residues. The CDR3 loop reads CAIRGRLAETSYEQYF. CDR3 coding DNA: TGTGCCATCAGGGGGAGACTAGCGGAGACCTCCTACGAGCAGTACTTC.

This rearrangement joins TRBV5-1 to TRBJ2-1; a possible D gene is TRBD1 (5 bases). V was shortened by 5 bases and J by 16 bases, with 19 bases between the two germline ends. The CDR3 contains 12 residues. The germline CDR1 and CDR2 sequences are SGHRS and YFSETQ. CDR3 amino acids: CASRPAGARVFF. CDR3 DNA: TGCGCCAGCAGACCAGCTGGGGCCCGCGTTTTCTTC.

This clone was detected once. The CDR3 DNA follows: TGTGCCAGTAGTTCTTCCGGGGCCCGCTGGGTTAACTATGGCTACACCTTC. This codes for CASSSSGARWVNYGYTF. The chain is built from TRBV19 and TRBJ1-2; D might be TRBD1 (5 bases). Germline loops: CDR1 LNHDA, CDR2 SQIVND (reference sequence). The V gene lost 5 bases and the J gene lost 1 base, with 20 bases spanning the gap. The CDR3 is 17 residues long.

The chain has TRBV6-6 and TRBJ2-5; D might be TRBD2 (5 bases). The DNA end is more similar to TRBJ2-7, so the J call may be wrong. CDR3 length equals 13 residues. Germline CDR1 MNHNY, CDR2 SVGAGI (reference sequence). CDR3 in DNA: TGTGCCAGCGCCCGAGGGTACGGTGACGAGCAGTACTTC. This sequence encodes CASARGYGDEQYF.

This rearrangement joins TRBV7-2 to TRBJ2-7, with 12 bases identical to TRBD2. Trimming cost V 10 bases and J 7 bases; bases outside gene matches: 8. CDR3 length equals 13 residues. The germline gives CDR1 SGHTA, CDR2 FQGNSA. CDR3: CATSSGRAGEQYF. The DNA for the CDR3 is TGTGCCACCTCTAGCGGGAGGGCCGGGGAGCAGTACTTC.

The chain links TRBV21-1 to TRBJ2-2; the table assigns TRBD1, which was not confirmed against the DNA. TRBV21-1 is a documented pseudogene. The CDR3 has 16 residues. In nucleotides, the CDR3 is TGTGCCAGCAGCAAAGTAAGGCAGGAGAACACCGGGGAGCTGTTTTTT. Residues: CASSKVRQENTGELFF.

The chain employs TRBV25-1 and TRBJ2-7; tentatively, D is TRBD1 or TRBD2 (6 bases each). V shed 5 bases and J shed 6 bases, with 14 bases lying between them. CDR3 length: 13 amino acids. Germline CDR1 reads MGHDK; CDR2 reads SYGVNS. CDR3 loop: CASSRSGAGEQYF. For the CDR3, the DNA is TGTGCCAGCAGTCGTTCGGGGGCAGGCGAGCAGTACTTC.

The rearrangement uses TRBV5-1 and TRBJ2-1, with TRBD1 as a possible D gene (5 bases). Trimming took off 3 bases at V and 4 bases at J, with 11 bases between the two ends. The CDR3 covers 14 residues. The germline gives CDR1 SGHRS, CDR2 YFSETQ. CDR3 nucleotides: TGCGCCAGCAGCTCTTCAGACAGTTACAATGAGCAGTTCTTC. It codes for CASSSSDSYNEQFF.

The chain combines TRBV27 with TRBJ1-2; TRBD1 is a possible D gene (5 bases). The CDR3 contains 14 residues. CDR1 and CDR2 (germline): MNHEY, SMNVEV (reference sequence). V was pared by 3 bases and J by 8 bases, with 16 bases between. DNA of the CDR3: TGTGCCAGCAGTTTGGGCCGGGGCCTGGGAGGCTACACCTTC. It is translated as CASSLGRGLGGYTF.

For the CDR3, the DNA is TGTGCCAGCAGCTTTAACGGCGGGATTCACTACGAGCAGTACTTC. Its translation is CASSFNGGIHYEQYF. The chain employs TRBV12-1 and TRBJ2-7; the table's D call TRBD2 went unverified against the DNA. TRBV12-1 constitutes a pseudogene. This CDR3 is 15 amino acids long.

V is TRBV9 and J is TRBJ2-1; TRBD1 might be the D (6 bases). CDR1 and CDR2 from the germline V gene are SGDLS and YYNGEE. CDR3 length: 16 amino acids. V was clipped by 2 bases and J by 7 bases, with 19 bases between them. The CDR3 region is CASSVRQNLGGNEQFF. CDR3 nucleotide sequence: TGTGCCAGCAGCGTTCGACAGAACCTAGGGGGAAATGAGCAGTTCTTC.

V and J are TRBV4-2 and TRBJ2-1; 14 positions agree with TRBD2. The V gene's germline CDR1 is LGHNA and CDR2 YNFKEQ. This CDR3 has 19 amino acids. V lost 5 bases, J lost 8 bases, and 17 bases stayed unmatched. CDR3: CASSTGLNPGLAGDDEQFF. The CDR3 DNA is TGTGCCAGCAGCACGGGGCTGAACCCGGGACTAGCGGGGGACGATGAGCAGTTCTTC.